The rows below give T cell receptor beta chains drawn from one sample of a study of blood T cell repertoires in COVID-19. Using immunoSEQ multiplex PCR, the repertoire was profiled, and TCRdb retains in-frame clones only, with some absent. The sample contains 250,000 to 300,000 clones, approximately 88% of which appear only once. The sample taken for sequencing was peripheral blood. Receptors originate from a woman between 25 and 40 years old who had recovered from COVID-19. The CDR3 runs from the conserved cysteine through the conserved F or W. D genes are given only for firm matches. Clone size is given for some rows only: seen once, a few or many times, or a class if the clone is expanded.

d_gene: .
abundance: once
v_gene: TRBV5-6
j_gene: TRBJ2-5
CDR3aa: CASSLRESKETQYF
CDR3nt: TGTGCCAGCAGCTTGAGGGAGTCCAAAGAGACCCAGTACTTC

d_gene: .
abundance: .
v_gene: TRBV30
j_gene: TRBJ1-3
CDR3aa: CAWSVLGSGNTIYF
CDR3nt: TGTGCCTGGAGTGTACTTGGCTCTGGAAACACCATATATTTT

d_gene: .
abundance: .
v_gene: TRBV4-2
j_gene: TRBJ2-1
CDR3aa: CASSRQAESSYNEQFF
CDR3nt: TGTGCCAGCAGTCGACAGGCCGAGAGCTCCTACAATGAGCAGTTCTTC

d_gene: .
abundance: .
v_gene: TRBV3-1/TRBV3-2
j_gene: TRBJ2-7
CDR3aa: CASSQEGGYEQYF
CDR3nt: TGTGCCAGCAGCCAAGAAGGCGGATACGAGCAGTACTTC

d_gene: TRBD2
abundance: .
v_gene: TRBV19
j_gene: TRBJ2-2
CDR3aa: CASSPGLAGVPGELFF
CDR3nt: TGTGCCAGTAGTCCCGGACTAGCGGGGGTCCCCGGGGAGCTGTTTTTT

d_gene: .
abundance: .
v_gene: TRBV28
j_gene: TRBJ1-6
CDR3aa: CASSPPPLASPLHF
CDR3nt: TGTGCCAGCAGCCCCCCGCCCTTAGCCTCACCCCTCCACTTT

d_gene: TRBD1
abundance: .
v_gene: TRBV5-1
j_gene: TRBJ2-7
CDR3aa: CASSAVPGQGTSYEQYF
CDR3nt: TGCGCCAGCAGCGCGGTCCCCGGACAGGGAACCTCCTACGAGCAGTACTTC

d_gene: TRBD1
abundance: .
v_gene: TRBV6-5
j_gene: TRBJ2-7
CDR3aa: CATRGQGALSEQYF
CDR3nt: TGTGCCACCCGGGGACAGGGGGCTCTCAGCGAGCAGTACTTC

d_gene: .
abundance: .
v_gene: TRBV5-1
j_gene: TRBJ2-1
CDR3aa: CASSLLLGGYEQFF
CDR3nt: TGCGCCAGCAGCCTCTTGCTTGGGGGGTATGAGCAGTTCTTC

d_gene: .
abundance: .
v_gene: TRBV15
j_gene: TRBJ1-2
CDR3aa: CATSRDRRTTNYGYTF
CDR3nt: TGTGCCACCAGCAGAGATAGGCGAACTACTAACTATGGCTACACCTTC

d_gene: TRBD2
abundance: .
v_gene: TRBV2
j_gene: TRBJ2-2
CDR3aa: CASRPRLAGAITGELFF
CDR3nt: TGTGCCAGCCGGCCCAGACTAGCGGGGGCCATCACCGGGGAGCTGTTTTTT

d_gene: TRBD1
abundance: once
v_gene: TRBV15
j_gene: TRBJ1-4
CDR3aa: CATSSHRGEEKLFF
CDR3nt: TGTGCCACCAGCAGTCACAGGGGGGAGGAAAAACTGTTTTTT

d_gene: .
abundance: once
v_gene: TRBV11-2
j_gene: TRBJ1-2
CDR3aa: CASSSLRTAGTINYGYTF
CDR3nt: TGTGCCAGCAGCTCCCTAAGGACAGCCGGAACCATTAACTATGGCTACACCTTC

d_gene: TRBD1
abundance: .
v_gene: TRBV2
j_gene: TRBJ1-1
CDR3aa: CASSELTGVNTEAFF
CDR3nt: TGTGCCAGCAGTGAACTTACAGGGGTGAACACTGAAGCTTTCTTT

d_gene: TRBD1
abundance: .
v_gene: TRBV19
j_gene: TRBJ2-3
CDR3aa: CASSGTGATDTQYF
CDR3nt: TGTGCCAGTTCCGGGACAGGGGCGACAGATACGCAGTATTTT

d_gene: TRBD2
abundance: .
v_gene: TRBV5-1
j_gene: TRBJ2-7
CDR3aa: CASSLSGGLPHF
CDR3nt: TGCGCCAGCAGCTTGTCCGGGGGGTTACCCCACTTC

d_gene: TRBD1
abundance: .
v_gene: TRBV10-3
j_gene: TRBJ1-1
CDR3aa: CAISESDRGTEAFF
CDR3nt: TGTGCCATCAGTGAGTCGGACAGGGGGACTGAAGCTTTCTTT

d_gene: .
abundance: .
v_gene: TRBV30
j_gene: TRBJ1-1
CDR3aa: CAWSVDRNTEAFF
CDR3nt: TGTGCCTGGAGTGTGGACAGGAACACTGAAGCTTTCTTT

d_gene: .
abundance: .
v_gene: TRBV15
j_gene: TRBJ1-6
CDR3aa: CATSSLGQSSSYNSPLHF
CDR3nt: TGTGCCACCAGCAGTTTGGGACAATCGAGCTCCTATAATTCACCCCTCCACTTT

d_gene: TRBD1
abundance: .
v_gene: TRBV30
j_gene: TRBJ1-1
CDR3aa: CAWSVGGRTEAFF
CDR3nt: TGTGCCTGGAGTGTAGGGGGCCGTACTGAAGCTTTCTTT

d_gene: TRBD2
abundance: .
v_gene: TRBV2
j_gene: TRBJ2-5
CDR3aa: CASSEALAGAETQYF
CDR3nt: TGTGCCAGCAGTGAGGCACTAGCGGGGGCGGAGACCCAGTACTTC

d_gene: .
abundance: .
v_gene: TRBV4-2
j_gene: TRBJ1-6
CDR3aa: CASSQEVQGYNSPLHF
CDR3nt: TGTGCCAGCAGCCAAGAGGTCCAGGGGTATAATTCACCCCTCCACTTT

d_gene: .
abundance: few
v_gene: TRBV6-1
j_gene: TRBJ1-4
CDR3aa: CASSEKVRGSATNEKLFF
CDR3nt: TGTGCCAGCAGTGAAAAGGTCCGGGGAAGTGCAACTAATGAAAAACTGTTTTTT

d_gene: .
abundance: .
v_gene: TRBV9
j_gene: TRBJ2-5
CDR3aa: CASNRGGQETQYF
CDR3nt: TGTGCCAGCAACCGTGGGGGGCAAGAGACCCAGTACTTC

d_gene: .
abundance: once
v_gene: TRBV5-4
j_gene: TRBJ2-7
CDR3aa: CASSSNSFSYEQYF
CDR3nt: TGTGCCAGCAGCTCCAACTCCTTCTCCTACGAGCAGTACTTC

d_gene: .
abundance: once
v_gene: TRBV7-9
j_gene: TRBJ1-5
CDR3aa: CASSLGLGGAAQPQHF
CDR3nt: TGTGCCAGCAGCTTAGGGTTGGGGGGGGCGGCTCAGCCCCAGCATTTT

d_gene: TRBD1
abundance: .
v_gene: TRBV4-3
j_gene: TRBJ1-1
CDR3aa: CASSQMTGSNTEAFF
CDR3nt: TGCGCCAGCAGCCAAATGACAGGGTCGAACACTGAAGCTTTCTTT

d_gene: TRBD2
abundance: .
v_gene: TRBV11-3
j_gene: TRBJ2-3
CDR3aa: CASSLGGDSGGTDTQYF
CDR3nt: TGTGCCAGCAGCTTAGGAGGGGATAGCGGGGGCACAGATACGCAGTATTTT

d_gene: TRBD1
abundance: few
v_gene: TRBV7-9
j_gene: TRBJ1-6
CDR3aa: CASSLAGQGGYSPLHF
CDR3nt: TGTGCCAGCAGCTTAGCCGGACAGGGCGGATATTCACCCCTCCACTTT

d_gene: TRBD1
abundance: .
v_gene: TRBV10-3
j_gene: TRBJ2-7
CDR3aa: CAISEGQGHYEQYF
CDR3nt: TGTGCCATCAGTGAAGGACAGGGGCATTACGAGCAGTACTTC

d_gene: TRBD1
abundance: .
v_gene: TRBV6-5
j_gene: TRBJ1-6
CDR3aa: CASSPTGGANSPLHF
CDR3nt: TGTGCCAGCAGCCCGACAGGGGGCGCGAATTCACCCCTCCACTTT

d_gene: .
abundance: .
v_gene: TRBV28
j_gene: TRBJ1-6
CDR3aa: CASSLTGHNSPLHF
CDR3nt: TGTGCCAGCAGTTTGACAGGACATAATTCACCCCTCCACTTT

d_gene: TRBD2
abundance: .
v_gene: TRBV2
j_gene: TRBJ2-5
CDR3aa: CASTTGAGGLETQYF
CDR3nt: TGTGCCAGCACCACCGGGGCGGGGGGGCTAGAGACCCAGTACTTC

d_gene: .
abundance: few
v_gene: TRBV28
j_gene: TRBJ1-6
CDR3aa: CASIRQGNSPLHF
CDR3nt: TGTGCCAGCATACGGCAGGGTAATTCACCCCTCCACTTT

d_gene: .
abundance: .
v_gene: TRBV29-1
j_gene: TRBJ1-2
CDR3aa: CSVGTAPSTF
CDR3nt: TGCAGCGTTGGGACAGCGCCTTCCACCTTC

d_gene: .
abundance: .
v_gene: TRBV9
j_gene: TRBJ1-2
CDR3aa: CASSVGGGLSNINYGYTF
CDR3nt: TGTGCCAGCAGCGTAGGGGGCGGCCTGAGCAATATAAACTATGGCTACACCTTC

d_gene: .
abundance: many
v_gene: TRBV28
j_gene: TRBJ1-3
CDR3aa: CASSPPADTIYF
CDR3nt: TGTGCCAGCAGCCCTCCAGCGGACACCATATATTTT

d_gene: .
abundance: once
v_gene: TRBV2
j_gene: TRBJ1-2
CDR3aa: CASSEGGSGYGYTF
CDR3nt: TGTGCCAGCAGTGAAGGGGGTAGCGGCTATGGCTACACCTTC

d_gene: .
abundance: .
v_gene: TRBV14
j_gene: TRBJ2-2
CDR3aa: CASSWDTAGGELFF
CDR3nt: TGTGCCAGCAGCTGGGACACGGCGGGCGGGGAGCTGTTTTTT

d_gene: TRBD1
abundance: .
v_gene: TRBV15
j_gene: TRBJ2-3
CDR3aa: CATSTGQGDADTQYF
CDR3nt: TGTGCCACCAGCACAGGACAGGGGGACGCAGATACGCAGTATTTT

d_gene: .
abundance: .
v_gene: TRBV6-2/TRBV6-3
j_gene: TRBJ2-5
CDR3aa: CASSYSRKGLYQETQYF
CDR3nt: TGTGCCAGCAGTTACTCGCGGAAGGGACTTTACCAAGAGACCCAGTACTTC

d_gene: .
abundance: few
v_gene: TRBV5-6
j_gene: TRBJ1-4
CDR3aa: CASSHVMGVGEKLFF
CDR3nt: TGTGCCAGCAGTCATGTCATGGGAGTGGGTGAAAAACTGTTTTTT

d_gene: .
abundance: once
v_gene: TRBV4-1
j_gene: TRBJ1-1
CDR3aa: CASSQVGQLEAFF
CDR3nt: TGCGCCAGCAGCCAAGTAGGACAACTAGAAGCTTTCTTT

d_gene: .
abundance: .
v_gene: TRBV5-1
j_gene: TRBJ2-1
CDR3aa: CASSFRDLSSYNEQFF
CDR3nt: TGCGCCAGCAGCTTCCGGGACTTAAGCTCCTACAATGAGCAGTTCTTC

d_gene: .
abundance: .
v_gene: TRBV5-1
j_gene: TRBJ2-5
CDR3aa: CASRQGGEGETQYF
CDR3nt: TGCGCCAGCAGGCAAGGGGGAGAGGGGGAGACCCAGTACTTC

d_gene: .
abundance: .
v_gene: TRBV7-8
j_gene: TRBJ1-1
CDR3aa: CASSLGASLMNTEAFF
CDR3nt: TGTGCCAGCAGCTTAGGGGCGTCCCTCATGAACACTGAAGCTTTCTTT

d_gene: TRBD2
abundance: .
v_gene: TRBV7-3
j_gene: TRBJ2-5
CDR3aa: CASSLSPLAGETQYF
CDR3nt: TGTGCCAGCAGCTTAAGTCCGCTAGCGGGCGAGACCCAGTACTTC

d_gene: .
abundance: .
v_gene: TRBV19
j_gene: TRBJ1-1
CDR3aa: CASSIVARNTEAFF
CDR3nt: TGTGCCAGTAGTATCGTGGCCAGGAACACTGAAGCTTTCTTT